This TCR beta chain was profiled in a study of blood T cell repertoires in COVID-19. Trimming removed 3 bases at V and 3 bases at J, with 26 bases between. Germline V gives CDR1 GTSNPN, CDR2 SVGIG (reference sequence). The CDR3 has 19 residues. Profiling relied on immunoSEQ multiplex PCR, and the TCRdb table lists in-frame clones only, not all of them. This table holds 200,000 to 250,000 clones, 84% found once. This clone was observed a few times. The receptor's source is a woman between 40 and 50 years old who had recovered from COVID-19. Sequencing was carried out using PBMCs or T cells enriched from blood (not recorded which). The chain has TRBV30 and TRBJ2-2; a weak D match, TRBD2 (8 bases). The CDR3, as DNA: TGTGCCTGGAGCGCGGACAGGTTTTATCTAGCGGGTCACACCGGGGAGCTGTTTTTT. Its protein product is CAWSADRFYLAGHTGELFF.